Given below is one TCR beta chain in context. There are 15 residues in the CDR3. The V end was cut by 0 bases, the J end by 4 bases, with 11 bases between. Per the germline V gene, CDR1 is SGHDT and CDR2 is YYEEEE. The table came from immunoSEQ multiplex PCR; TCRdb's copy has only in-frame clones and leaves some out. The table records about 15,000 clones, around two thirds of them present only once. This record comes from a study of tumor-infiltrating lymphocytes in localized non-small cell lung cancer. This TCR derives from a human donor with non-small cell lung cancer. This sequence joins TRBV5-6 and TRBJ1-5; D gene unclear. What was sequenced was uninvolved lung tissue not adjacent to the tumor. CDR3 region: CASSLGASRNQPQHF. The CDR3 DNA sequence: TGTGCCAGCAGCTTGGGAGCATCCCGAAATCAGCCCCAGCATTTT.